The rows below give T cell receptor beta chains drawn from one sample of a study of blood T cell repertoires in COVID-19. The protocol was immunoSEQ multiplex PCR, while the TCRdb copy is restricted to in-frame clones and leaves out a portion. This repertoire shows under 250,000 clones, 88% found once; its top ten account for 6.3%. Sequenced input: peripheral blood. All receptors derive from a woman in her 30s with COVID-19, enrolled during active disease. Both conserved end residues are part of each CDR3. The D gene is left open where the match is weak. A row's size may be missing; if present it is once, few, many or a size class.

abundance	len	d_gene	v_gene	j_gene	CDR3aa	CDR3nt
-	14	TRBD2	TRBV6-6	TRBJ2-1	CASSRLAGGREQFF	TGTGCCAGCAGTCGACTAGCGGGGGGCCGTGAGCAGTTCTTC
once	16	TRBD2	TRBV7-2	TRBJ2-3	CASSLRAGGAADTQYF	TGTGCCAGCAGCTTACGGGCGGGGGGAGCGGCAGATACGCAGTATTTT
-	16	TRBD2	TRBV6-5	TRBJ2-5	CASSYPGTSGGETQYF	TGTGCCAGCAGCTACCCGGGGACTAGCGGGGGTGAGACCCAGTACTTC
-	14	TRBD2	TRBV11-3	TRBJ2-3	CASSLDRSSGIEYF	TGTGCCAGCAGCTTAGATCGCTCTAGCGGGATCGAGTATTTT
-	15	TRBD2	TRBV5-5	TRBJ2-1	CASSLGTSSYNEQFF	TGTGCCAGCAGCTTGGGGACTAGCTCCTACAATGAGCAGTTCTTC
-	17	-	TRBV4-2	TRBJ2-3	CASSQRHRDIRADTQYF	TGTGCCAGCAGCCAACGCCACAGGGATATCCGGGCAGATACGCAGTATTTT
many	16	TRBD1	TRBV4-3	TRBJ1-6	CASSRFLGTGDSPLHF	TGCGCCAGCAGCCGATTTTTGGGGACAGGGGATTCACCCCTCCACTTT
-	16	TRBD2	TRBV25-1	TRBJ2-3	CASSPTSGSGTDTQYF	TGTGCCAGCAGCCCAACTAGCGGGAGCGGGACAGATACGCAGTATTTT
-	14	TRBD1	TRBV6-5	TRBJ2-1	CASSPGQGYNEQFF	TGTGCCAGCAGCCCGGGACAGGGCTACAATGAGCAGTTCTTC
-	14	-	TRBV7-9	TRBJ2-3	CASSLLAGTDTQYF	TGTGCCAGCAGCTTATTGGCTGGCACAGATACGCAGTATTTT
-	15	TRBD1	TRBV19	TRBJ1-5	CASSTGQGRYQPQHF	TGTGCCAGTAGCACTGGACAGGGTCGGTATCAGCCCCAGCATTTT
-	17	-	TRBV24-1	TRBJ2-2	CATSDRGAGTNTGELFF	TGTGCCACCAGTGATCGGGGGGCCGGGACAAACACCGGGGAGCTGTTTTTT
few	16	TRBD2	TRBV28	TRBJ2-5	CASSARLAGVQETQYF	TGTGCCAGCAGTGCCAGACTAGCGGGGGTTCAAGAGACCCAGTACTTC
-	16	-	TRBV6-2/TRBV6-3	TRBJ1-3	CASSSFRTDLGNTIYF	TGTGCCAGCAGTTCCTTCAGGACAGACCTGGGAAACACCATATATTTT
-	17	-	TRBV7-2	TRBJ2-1	CASSFFLRGRTDNEQFF	TGTGCCAGCAGCTTCTTCCTGAGAGGGAGGACCGACAATGAGCAGTTCTTC
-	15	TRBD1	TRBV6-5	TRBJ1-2	CASSYLRTGYYGYTF	TGTGCCAGCAGTTACCTCCGGACAGGATATTATGGCTACACCTTC
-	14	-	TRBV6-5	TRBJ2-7	CASSYSRTTYEQYF	TGTGCCAGCAGTTACTCTAGGACAACCTACGAGCAGTACTTC
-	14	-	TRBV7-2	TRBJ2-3	CASSLNSPPDTQYF	TGTGCCAGCAGCTTAAACTCCCCACCAGATACGCAGTATTTT
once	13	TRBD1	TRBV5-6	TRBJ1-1	CASSSTGGTEAFF	TGTGCCAGCAGCTCAACAGGGGGCACTGAAGCTTTCTTT
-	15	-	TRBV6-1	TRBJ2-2	CASSERTAQSGELFF	TGTGCCAGCAGTGAACGAACAGCCCAATCCGGGGAGCTGTTTTTT
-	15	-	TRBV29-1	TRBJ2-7	CSVSMGASSLYEQYF	TGCAGCGTCTCAATGGGGGCCTCCTCCTTATACGAGCAGTACTTC
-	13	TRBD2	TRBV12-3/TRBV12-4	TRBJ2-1	CASSFGWTSEQFF	TGTGCCAGCAGTTTCGGGTGGACTAGCGAGCAGTTCTTC
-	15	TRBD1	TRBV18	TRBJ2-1	CASSPTGQGLDEQFF	TGTGCCAGCTCACCAACAGGACAGGGGTTGGATGAGCAGTTCTTC
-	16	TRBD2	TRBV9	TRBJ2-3	CASSSRAGRITDTQYF	TGTGCCAGCAGCTCTAGAGCGGGGAGAATCACAGATACGCAGTATTTT
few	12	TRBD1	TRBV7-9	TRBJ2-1	CASLTGHNEQFF	TGTGCCAGCCTGACAGGGCACAATGAGCAGTTCTTC
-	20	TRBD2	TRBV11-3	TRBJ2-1	CASSLERAWVEREVYNEQFF	TGTGCCAGCAGCTTAGAACGAGCCTGGGTAGAGCGGGAGGTCTACAATGAGCAGTTCTTC
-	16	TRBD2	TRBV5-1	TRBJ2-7	CASSPLAGGPNYEQYF	TGCGCCAGCAGCCCGCTAGCGGGGGGCCCGAACTACGAGCAGTACTTC
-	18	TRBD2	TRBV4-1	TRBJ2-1	CASSQATQLAGVVDEQFF	TGCGCCAGCAGCCAAGCCACCCAACTAGCGGGAGTTGTTGATGAGCAGTTCTTC
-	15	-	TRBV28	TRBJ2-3	CASSLQGPSTDTQYF	TGTGCCAGCAGTTTACAGGGTCCCAGCACAGATACGCAGTATTTT
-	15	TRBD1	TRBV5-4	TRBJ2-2	CASSLEQGAVGELFF	TGTGCCAGCAGCTTGGAACAGGGGGCAGTCGGGGAGCTGTTTTTT
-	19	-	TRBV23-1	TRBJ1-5	CASSQSGQGEIIGNQPQHF	TGCGCCAGCAGTCAATCCGGGCAGGGTGAAATAATTGGCAATCAGCCCCAGCATTTT
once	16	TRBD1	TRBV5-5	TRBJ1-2	CASTPRGWDRPYGYTF	TGTGCCAGCACCCCTCGGGGCTGGGACAGGCCCTATGGCTACACCTTC
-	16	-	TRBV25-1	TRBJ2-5	CASSSIGTTLGETQYF	TGTGCCAGCAGTTCAATTGGGACAACCCTTGGAGAGACCCAGTACTTC
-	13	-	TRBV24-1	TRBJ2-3	CATQATYTDTQYF	TGTGCCACCCAGGCTACCTACACAGATACGCAGTATTTT
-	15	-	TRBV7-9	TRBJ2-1	CASSHERSSYNEQFF	TGTGCCAGCAGCCATGAGAGGAGCTCCTACAATGAGCAGTTCTTC
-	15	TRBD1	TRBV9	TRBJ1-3	CASSVATGPGNTIYF	TGTGCCAGCAGCGTAGCGACAGGGCCTGGAAACACCATATATTTT
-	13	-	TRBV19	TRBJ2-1	CASSGSGYNEQFF	TGTGCCAGTAGCGGTAGCGGCTACAATGAGCAGTTCTTC
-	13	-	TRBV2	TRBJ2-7	CASSRPITGEQYF	TGTGCCAGCAGTCGGCCCATAACGGGGGAGCAGTACTTC
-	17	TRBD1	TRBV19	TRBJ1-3	CASTTLTGTGAGNTIYF	TGTGCCAGTACCACCCTAACCGGGACAGGGGCTGGAAACACCATATATTTT
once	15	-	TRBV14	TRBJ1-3	CASSKRQISGNTIYF	TGTGCCAGCAGCAAACGACAGATCTCTGGAAACACCATATATTTT
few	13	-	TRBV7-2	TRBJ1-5	CASSSQGVQPQHF	TGTGCCAGCAGCTCACAGGGCGTTCAGCCCCAGCATTTT
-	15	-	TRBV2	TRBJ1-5	CASQRNRESNQPQHF	TGTGCCAGCCAAAGAAACAGGGAAAGCAATCAGCCCCAGCATTTT
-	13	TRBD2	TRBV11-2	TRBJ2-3	CASRTSGTDTQYF	TGTGCCAGCAGAACTAGCGGGACAGATACGCAGTATTTT
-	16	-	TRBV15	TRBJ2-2	CATSRDLGGPTGELFF	TGTGCCACCAGCAGAGATCTCGGGGGGCCCACCGGGGAGCTGTTTTTT
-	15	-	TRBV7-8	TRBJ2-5	CASSFGVGEQETQYF	TGTGCCAGCAGCTTCGGAGTAGGCGAGCAAGAGACCCAGTACTTC
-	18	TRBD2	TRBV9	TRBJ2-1	CASSLKGLAGGSKNEQFF	TGTGCCAGCAGCCTTAAGGGACTAGCGGGAGGTAGTAAAAATGAGCAGTTCTTC
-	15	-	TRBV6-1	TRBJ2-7	CASSESWGEPYEQYF	TGTGCCAGCAGTGAGTCGTGGGGAGAACCCTACGAGCAGTACTTC
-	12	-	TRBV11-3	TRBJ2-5	CASSLDWGEQYF	TGTGCCAGCAGCTTAGATTGGGGGGAGCAGTACTTC